Below, 7 T cell receptor beta chains from the same sample are listed, as sequenced in a study of radiation and T cells in renal cell carcinoma. The sample's time point: blood 2 weeks post-SBRT. Treatment defined: 15 Gy SBRT to primary tumor, nephrectomy 4 weeks later. The method was immunoSEQ multiplex PCR; TCRdb's version includes in-frame clones alone and lacks a portion of them. Among 95,000 to 150,000 clones listed, over 75% were seen once. The starting material was blood, obtained from a patient whose treatment included radiotherapy and nephrectomy. All receptors derive from a man between 45 and 60 years old with renal cell carcinoma.

J is TRBJ1-3 and V is TRBV19; D is unresolved. Trimming took 3 bases from V and 0 from J, leaving 9 bases between them. Germline CDR1 reads LNHDA; CDR2 reads SQIVND (reference sequence). The CDR3 is made up of 15 amino acids. CDR3 amino acids: CASSISSNSGNTIYF. CDR3 DNA: TGTGCCAGTAGTATTTCATCGAACTCTGGAAACACCATATATTTT.

The V and J genes are TRBV18 and TRBJ1-1; D might be TRBD1 (6 bases). Deletions cut 3 bases from V and 0 bases from J, with 23 bases between. The CDR3 runs to 19 residues. Germline CDR1 and CDR2: KGHSH and LQKENI. The CDR3 spells CASSPARGPPGGMNTEAFF. The CDR3 bases are TGTGCCAGCTCACCGGCACGGGGGCCACCCGGGGGGATGAACACTGAAGCTTTCTTT.

The chain employs TRBV5-4 and TRBJ2-5; maybe TRBD1 (5 bases). Germline V gives CDR1 SGHNT, CDR2 YYREEE (reference sequence). The CDR3 runs 14 residues. Trimming removed 0 bases at V and 5 bases at J, with 11 bases between. CDR3 in DNA: TGTGCCAGCAGCTTGGCAACAGGATTGGAGACCCAGTACTTC. It yields the protein CASSLATGLETQYF.

This clone was found once. The CDR3 sequence is CASSPIRTSGSGYTDTQYF. The CDR3 DNA reads as TGTGCCAGCTCACCAATCCGGACTAGCGGGAGCGGGTACACAGATACGCAGTATTTT. The rearrangement links TRBV18 to TRBJ2-3; 13 nucleotides agree with TRBD2. This CDR3 region has 19 residues. Germline lookup yields CDR1 KGHSH and CDR2 LQKENI. Unmatched junction bases numbered 10, after V lost 2 bases and J lost 2 bases.

The chain recombines TRBV19 with TRBJ2-1; D is ambiguous. Germline-derived CDR1 and CDR2 are LNHDA and SQIVND (reference sequence). V was pared by 1 base and J by 4 bases, with 5 bases between. This CDR3 region has 13 residues. The CDR3 spells CASSIGHYNEQFF. CDR3 DNA sequence: TGTGCCAGTAGTATAGGGCATTACAATGAGCAGTTCTTC.

Worth noting for this clone: At one end, the junction sequence differs from germline, possibly due to a read error. J is TRBJ2-5 and V is TRBV19; 10 bases are a match to TRBD2. The germline V gene has CDR1 LNHDA and CDR2 SQIVND (reference sequence). This CDR3 contains 14 residues. The chain's CDR3 is CASNVAGGSETQYF. In nucleotides, the CDR3 is TGTGCTAGTAATGTAGCGGGAGGCTCGGAGACCCAGTACTTC. Full variable domain (outside the CDR3, taken from reference TRBV19 and TRBJ2-5): DGGITQSPKYLFRKEGQNVTLSCEQNLNHDAMYWYRQDPGQGLRLIYYSQIVNDFQKGDIAEGYSVSREKKESFPLTVTSAQKNPTAFYLCASNVAGGSETQYFGPGTRLLVL.

This sequence joins TRBV18 and TRBJ1-1; D call uncertain. The CDR3 extends over 13 amino acids. Looked up from germline, CDR1 is KGHSH and CDR2 is LQKENI. Trimming removed 5 bases from V and 1 base from J, with 8 bases in between. The CDR3 DNA follows: TGTGCCAGCTCATCGGACGGGAACACTGAAGCTTTCTTT. Its translation is CASSSDGNTEAFF.